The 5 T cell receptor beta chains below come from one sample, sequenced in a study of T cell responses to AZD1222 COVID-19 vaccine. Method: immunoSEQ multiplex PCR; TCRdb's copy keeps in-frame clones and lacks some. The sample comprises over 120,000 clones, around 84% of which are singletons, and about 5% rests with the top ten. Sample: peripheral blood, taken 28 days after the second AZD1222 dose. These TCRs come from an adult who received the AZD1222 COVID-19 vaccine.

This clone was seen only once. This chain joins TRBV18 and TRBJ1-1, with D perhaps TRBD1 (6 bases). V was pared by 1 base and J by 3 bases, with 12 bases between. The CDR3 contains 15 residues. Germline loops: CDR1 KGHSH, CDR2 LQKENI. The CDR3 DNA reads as TGTGCCAGCTCACCACTGACAGGTGGAGACACTGAAGCTTTCTTT. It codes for CASSPLTGGDTEAFF.

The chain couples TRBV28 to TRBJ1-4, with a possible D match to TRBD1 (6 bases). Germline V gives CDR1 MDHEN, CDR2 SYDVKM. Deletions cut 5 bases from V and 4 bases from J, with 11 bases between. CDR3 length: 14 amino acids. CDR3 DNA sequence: TGTGCCAGCAGTGTCGGGACAATTAATGAAAAACTGTTTTTT. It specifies CASSVGTINEKLFF.

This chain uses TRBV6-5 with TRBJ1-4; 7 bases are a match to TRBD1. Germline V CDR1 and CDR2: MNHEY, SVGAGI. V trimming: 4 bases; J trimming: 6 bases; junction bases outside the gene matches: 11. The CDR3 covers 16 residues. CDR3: CASSSDRAYEDEKLFF. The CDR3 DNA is TGTGCCAGCAGTTCAGACAGGGCCTACGAGGATGAAAAACTGTTTTTT.

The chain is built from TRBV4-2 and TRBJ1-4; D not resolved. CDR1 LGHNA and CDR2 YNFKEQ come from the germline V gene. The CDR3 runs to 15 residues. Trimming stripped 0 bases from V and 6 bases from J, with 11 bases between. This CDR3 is CASSQDHRQDEKLFF. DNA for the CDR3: TGTGCCAGCAGCCAAGATCACAGACAAGATGAAAAACTGTTTTTT.

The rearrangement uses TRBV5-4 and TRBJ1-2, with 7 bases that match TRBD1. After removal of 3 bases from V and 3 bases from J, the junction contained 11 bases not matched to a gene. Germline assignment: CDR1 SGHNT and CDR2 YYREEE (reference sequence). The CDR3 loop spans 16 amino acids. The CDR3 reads CASSSLRGEVDYGYTF. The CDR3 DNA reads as TGTGCCAGCAGCTCACTCAGGGGGGAGGTCGACTATGGCTACACCTTC.